This TCR beta chain was retrieved from a study of T cell changes during pregnancy in multiple sclerosis. The data were produced by immunoSEQ multiplex PCR, yet TCRdb's version contains in-frame clones alone and is incomplete. The sample contains 56,000 or so clones, over 75% of which appear only once. This CDR3 has 16 amino acids. Germline assignment: CDR1 SGHRS and CDR2 YFSETQ. Trimming took 3 bases from V and 5 from J; bases not matched to a gene: 8. The TCR sequence derives from a female donor with multiple sclerosis, enrolled in a pregnancy study. The sample consisted of peripheral blood, taken after pregnancy. J is TRBJ2-2 and V is TRBV5-1, with 9 bases lining up with TRBD1. The CDR3 nucleotides read TGCGCCAGCAGCTGGGGACAGGGACGAGAGACCGGGGAGCTGTTTTTT. Protein sequence: CASSWGQGRETGELFF.